This T cell receptor (beta chain) was identified during a study of cytomegalovirus exposure and HLA in healthy donors. General observations from the study: TCR beta V segments were, for the most part, productive about 87% or about 30% of the time in an earlier analysis. Reportedly, a later analysis found an Asian-associated ancestry cluster had fewer N-insertions than the roughly 700-donor mean.

Healthy bone marrow donors made up the cohort. The trim removed 1 base at V and 4 bases at J, leaving 8 bases unmatched. CDR1 SGHTA and CDR2 FQGNSA come from the germline V gene. CDR3 length: 17 residues. Both 60 Vbeta primers and 13 Jbeta primers went into the PCR. The data were produced by immunoSEQ multiplex PCR, yet TCRdb's version contains in-frame clones alone and is incomplete. The repertoire has roughly 89,000 clones, roughly 79% of them found once; the top ten carry 1.9%. As concerns this clone: No antigen is known for it.

This chain joins TRBV7-2 and TRBJ2-1; 9 bases match TRBD2. Sequenced: PBMCs. The receptor comes from a woman aged 30 to 39 in good health and CMV-seronegative. The CDR3 bases are TGTGCCAGCAGCTTAGGCGTGGGACTAGCTCCTTACAATGAGCAGTTCTTC. It codes for CASSLGVGLAPYNEQFF.